These T cell receptor beta chains were read from a single sample in a study of T cell responses to AZD1222 COVID-19 vaccine. Sequencing was performed with immunoSEQ multiplex PCR; in TCRdb, only in-frame clones are kept and a portion is missing. The table lists tens of thousands of clones, approximately 89% of them singletons. The starting material was peripheral blood, obtained 28 days after the second dose of the MenACWY control vaccine. These receptors were collected from an adult who received the MenACWY meningococcal vaccine as a control. CDR3s include the opening cysteine and the closing phenylalanine or tryptophan. The order of the fields is V gene, D gene, CDR3 length, clone size, J gene, CDR3 DNA, CDR3 protein. A D gene is named only where the DNA matches it firmly. The size entry is marked missing in some rows and otherwise reads once, few, many or a size class.

V gene: TRBV6-6; D gene: TRBD1; CDR3 length: 14; clone size: NA; J gene: TRBJ1-1; CDR3 DNA: TGTGCCAGCACTGGACAGGTGTTGAGCACTGAAGCTTTCTTT; CDR3 protein: CASTGQVLSTEAFF
V gene: TRBV25-1; D gene: NA; CDR3 length: 14; clone size: NA; J gene: TRBJ1-6; CDR3 DNA: TGTGCCAGCAGTGCCGGACACGTGAATTCACCCCTCCACTTT; CDR3 protein: CASSAGHVNSPLHF
V gene: TRBV19; D gene: TRBD1; CDR3 length: 16; clone size: NA; J gene: TRBJ2-7; CDR3 DNA: TGTGCCAGTAGTATTTCGAGGACAGGGACCCTTTACGAGCAGTACTTC; CDR3 protein: CASSISRTGTLYEQYF
V gene: TRBV25-1; D gene: TRBD1; CDR3 length: 14; clone size: NA; J gene: TRBJ1-2; CDR3 DNA: TGTGCCAGCAGTGGGACAGGGAAATTTCGTGGCTACACCTTC; CDR3 protein: CASSGTGKFRGYTF
V gene: TRBV3-1/TRBV3-2; D gene: TRBD2; CDR3 length: 15; clone size: NA; J gene: TRBJ2-7; CDR3 DNA: TGTGCCAGCAGCCGACTGGGGGGGGGACCCTACGAGCAGTACTTC; CDR3 protein: CASSRLGGGPYEQYF
V gene: TRBV18; D gene: TRBD1; CDR3 length: 16; clone size: NA; J gene: TRBJ1-4; CDR3 DNA: TGTGCCAGCTCACCGCGACAGGGAGGAACTAATGAAAAACTGTTTTTT; CDR3 protein: CASSPRQGGTNEKLFF
V gene: TRBV12-3/TRBV12-4; D gene: NA; CDR3 length: 13; clone size: NA; J gene: TRBJ1-1; CDR3 DNA: TGTGCCAGCAGTTTTGATCCGGTCACTGAAGCTTTCTTT; CDR3 protein: CASSFDPVTEAFF
V gene: TRBV7-2; D gene: NA; CDR3 length: 13; clone size: NA; J gene: TRBJ1-6; CDR3 DNA: TGTGCCAGCAGCTTAGCGCTAGAAGGAAAACTCCACTTT; CDR3 protein: CASSLALEGKLHF
V gene: TRBV5-5; D gene: NA; CDR3 length: 13; clone size: NA; J gene: TRBJ1-6; CDR3 DNA: TGTGCCAGTGGGACGAGGATGGATTCACCCCTCCACTTT; CDR3 protein: CASGTRMDSPLHF
V gene: TRBV6-1; D gene: NA; CDR3 length: 15; clone size: NA; J gene: TRBJ1-3; CDR3 DNA: TGTGCCAGCAGTGAGGGAATAGGGCCTGGAAACACCATATATTTT; CDR3 protein: CASSEGIGPGNTIYF
V gene: TRBV6-5; D gene: NA; CDR3 length: 14; clone size: few; J gene: TRBJ1-3; CDR3 DNA: TGTGCCAGCAAGAAGGACATTCTTGGAAACACCATATATTTT; CDR3 protein: CASKKDILGNTIYF
V gene: TRBV6-1; D gene: NA; CDR3 length: 14; clone size: NA; J gene: TRBJ1-5; CDR3 DNA: TGTGCCAGCAGTGAAGCCGCGGGTCGCCAGCCCCAGCATTTT; CDR3 protein: CASSEAAGRQPQHF
V gene: TRBV5-5; D gene: NA; CDR3 length: 15; clone size: NA; J gene: TRBJ2-7; CDR3 DNA: TGTGCCAGCAGCCAAGCCGACAATCCCCACTACGAGCAGTACTTC; CDR3 protein: CASSQADNPHYEQYF
V gene: TRBV5-6; D gene: NA; CDR3 length: 16; clone size: NA; J gene: TRBJ2-4; CDR3 DNA: TGTGCCAGCAGCTTGGTCGTGGGGACGGGAAAAAACATTCAGTACTTC; CDR3 protein: CASSLVVGTGKNIQYF
V gene: TRBV5-5; D gene: TRBD1; CDR3 length: 15; clone size: once; J gene: TRBJ1-5; CDR3 DNA: TGTGCCAGCAGCTTGGGGGGAACAGGGGTTCAGCCCCAGCATTTT; CDR3 protein: CASSLGGTGVQPQHF
V gene: TRBV3-1/TRBV3-2; D gene: TRBD1; CDR3 length: 15; clone size: NA; J gene: TRBJ1-4; CDR3 DNA: TGTGCCCCCGCGGATGGGGGACAGGCTGATGAAAAACTGTTTTTT; CDR3 protein: CAPADGGQADEKLFF
V gene: TRBV12-5; D gene: NA; CDR3 length: 16; clone size: NA; J gene: TRBJ1-1; CDR3 DNA: TGTGCTAGTGGTTTGGCGCCCCGGGACACGAACACTGAAGCTTTCTTT; CDR3 protein: CASGLAPRDTNTEAFF
V gene: TRBV7-8; D gene: NA; CDR3 length: 14; clone size: NA; J gene: TRBJ1-2; CDR3 DNA: TGTGCCAGCAGCTTGGCAGGATCGAACTATGGCTACACCTTC; CDR3 protein: CASSLAGSNYGYTF
V gene: TRBV6-4; D gene: NA; CDR3 length: 14; clone size: NA; J gene: TRBJ2-1; CDR3 DNA: TGTGCCAGCAGTGAGTGGTCCTCCTACAATGAGCAGTTCTTC; CDR3 protein: CASSEWSSYNEQFF
V gene: TRBV29-1; D gene: TRBD1; CDR3 length: 13; clone size: NA; J gene: TRBJ1-1; CDR3 DNA: TGCAGCGTCCGACAGGGGATGAACACTGAAGCTTTCTTT; CDR3 protein: CSVRQGMNTEAFF
V gene: TRBV3-1/TRBV3-2; D gene: NA; CDR3 length: 15; clone size: NA; J gene: TRBJ1-1; CDR3 DNA: TGTGCCAGCAGCCAAGTAGGCCAGGGAGGCACTGAAGCTTTCTTT; CDR3 protein: CASSQVGQGGTEAFF
V gene: TRBV30; D gene: NA; CDR3 length: 13; clone size: NA; J gene: TRBJ1-1; CDR3 DNA: TGTGCCTGGAAACGGGGTATGGACCTTGAAGCTTTCTTT; CDR3 protein: CAWKRGMDLEAFF
V gene: TRBV27; D gene: TRBD1; CDR3 length: 13; clone size: NA; J gene: TRBJ1-2; CDR3 DNA: TGTGCCAGCAGTTGGACAGGGACCGATGGCTACACCTTC; CDR3 protein: CASSWTGTDGYTF
V gene: TRBV2; D gene: NA; CDR3 length: 11; clone size: few; J gene: TRBJ2-7; CDR3 DNA: TGTGCCAGCAGCCTCACGTACGAGCAGTACTTC; CDR3 protein: CASSLTYEQYF
V gene: TRBV6-2/TRBV6-3; D gene: NA; CDR3 length: 12; clone size: NA; J gene: TRBJ2-3; CDR3 DNA: TGTGCCAGCAGTTATAGGGGAGATACGCAGTATTTT; CDR3 protein: CASSYRGDTQYF
V gene: TRBV7-2; D gene: NA; CDR3 length: 16; clone size: NA; J gene: TRBJ1-6; CDR3 DNA: TGTGCCAGCAGCCCTACCCCGTGGCAGTATAATTCACCCCTCCACTTT; CDR3 protein: CASSPTPWQYNSPLHF
V gene: TRBV19; D gene: TRBD1; CDR3 length: 17; clone size: NA; J gene: TRBJ1-6; CDR3 DNA: TGTGCCAGTAGCCCTTTGGGACAGAGCTCCTATAATTCACCCCTCCACTTT; CDR3 protein: CASSPLGQSSYNSPLHF
V gene: TRBV6-6; D gene: NA; CDR3 length: 13; clone size: NA; J gene: TRBJ1-1; CDR3 DNA: TGTGCCAGCATTAGGACAGCGAACACTGAAGCTTTCTTT; CDR3 protein: CASIRTANTEAFF
V gene: TRBV2; D gene: NA; CDR3 length: 17; clone size: few; J gene: TRBJ1-2; CDR3 DNA: TGTGCCAGCAGTGAAGAAGAGGGGCCGAAGCGAGTCTATGGCTACACCTTC; CDR3 protein: CASSEEEGPKRVYGYTF
V gene: TRBV30; D gene: TRBD1; CDR3 length: 14; clone size: NA; J gene: TRBJ1-5; CDR3 DNA: TGTGCCTGGAGGGGACAGGGGGCTGGACAGCCCCAGCATTTT; CDR3 protein: CAWRGQGAGQPQHF
V gene: TRBV18; D gene: TRBD1; CDR3 length: 16; clone size: NA; J gene: TRBJ2-3; CDR3 DNA: TGTGCCAGCTCACGCACAGGGGGCAGCGTCACAGATACGCAGTATTTT; CDR3 protein: CASSRTGGSVTDTQYF
V gene: TRBV7-2; D gene: TRBD2; CDR3 length: 17; clone size: NA; J gene: TRBJ2-5; CDR3 DNA: TGTGCCAGTGAGCTACCTGGACTAGCGGGGGGGCGGGAGACCCAGTACTTC; CDR3 protein: CASELPGLAGGRETQYF
V gene: TRBV2; D gene: NA; CDR3 length: 15; clone size: NA; J gene: TRBJ2-2; CDR3 DNA: TGTGCCAGCAGTGATTACGTAGATAAGGCCGGGGAGCTGTTTTTT; CDR3 protein: CASSDYVDKAGELFF
V gene: TRBV6-5; D gene: TRBD1; CDR3 length: 15; clone size: NA; J gene: TRBJ1-3; CDR3 DNA: TGTGCCAGCAGCCCGGACAGGGACTCTGGAAACACCATATATTTT; CDR3 protein: CASSPDRDSGNTIYF
V gene: TRBV30; D gene: NA; CDR3 length: 14; clone size: NA; J gene: TRBJ1-3; CDR3 DNA: TGTGCCCTGGAAAGTAGGGACTCTGGAAACACCATATATTTT; CDR3 protein: CALESRDSGNTIYF
V gene: TRBV7-2; D gene: NA; CDR3 length: 14; clone size: NA; J gene: TRBJ2-2; CDR3 DNA: TGTGCCAGCAGCCCGCTTCGGACAGCCGGGGAGCTGTTTTTT; CDR3 protein: CASSPLRTAGELFF